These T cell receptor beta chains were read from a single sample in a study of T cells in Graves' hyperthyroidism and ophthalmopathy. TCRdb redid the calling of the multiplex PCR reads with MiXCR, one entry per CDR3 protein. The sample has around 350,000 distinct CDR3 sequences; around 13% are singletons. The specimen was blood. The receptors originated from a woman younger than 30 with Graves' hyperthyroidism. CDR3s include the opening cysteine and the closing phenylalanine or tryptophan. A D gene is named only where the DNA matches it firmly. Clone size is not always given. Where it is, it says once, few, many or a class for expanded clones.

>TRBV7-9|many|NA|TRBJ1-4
CASSFPRGTNEKLFF
TGTGCCAGCAGCTTCCCACGGGGAACTAATGAAAAACTGTTTTTT
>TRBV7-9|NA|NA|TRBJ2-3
CASRPSVFPTDTQYF
TGTGCCAGCAGACCTAGCGTTTTTCCCACAGATACGCAGTATTTT
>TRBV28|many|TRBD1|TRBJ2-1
CASESPGTGMNEQFF
TGTGCCAGCGAATCACCTGGGACAGGGATGAATGAGCAGTTCTTC
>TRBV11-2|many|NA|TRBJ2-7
CASSLVNALDNEQYF
TGTGCCAGCAGCTTAGTGAACGCGTTAGATAACGAGCAGTACTTC
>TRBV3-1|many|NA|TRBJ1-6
CASSQPGLDSPLHF
TGTGCCAGCAGTCAGCCGGGCCTCGATTCACCCCTCCACTTT
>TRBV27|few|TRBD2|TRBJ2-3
CASSSLTSASTDTQYF
TGTGCCAGCAGTTCCCTTACTAGCGCGAGCACAGATACGCAGTATTTT
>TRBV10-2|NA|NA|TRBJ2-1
CASSRGPDEQFF
TGCGCCAGCAGTCGCGGTCCGGATGAGCAGTTCTTC
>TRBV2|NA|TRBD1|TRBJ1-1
CASSEGTGGGMNTEAFF
TGTGCCAGCAGTGAAGGGACAGGAGGAGGGATGAACACTGAAGCTTTCTTT
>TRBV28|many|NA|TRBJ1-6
CASSYNNSPLHF
TGTGCCAGCAGTTATAATAATTCACCCCTCCACTTT
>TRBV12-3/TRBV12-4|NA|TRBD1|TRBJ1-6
CASSTRGQGTNSPLHF
TGTGCCAGTAGTACCCGGGGACAGGGGACCAATTCACCCCTCCACTTT
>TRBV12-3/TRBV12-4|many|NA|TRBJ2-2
CASRGTLTGNTGELFF
TGTGCCAGCAGGGGAACCCTGACAGGGAACACCGGGGAGCTGTTTTTT
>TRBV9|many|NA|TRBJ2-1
CASSVGGGSYNEQFF
TGTGCCAGCAGCGTAGGTGGGGGGTCCTACAATGAGCAGTTCTTC
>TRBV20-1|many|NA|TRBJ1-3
CSARRVATGNTIYF
TGCAGTGCCAGAAGGGTTGCTACTGGAAACACCATATATTTT
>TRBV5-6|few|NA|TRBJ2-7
CASSLAAEPGVTYEQYF
TGTGCCAGCAGCTTGGCGGCGGAGCCAGGGGTAACCTACGAGCAGTACTTC
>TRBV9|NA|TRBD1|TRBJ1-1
CASSVDGTGSTEAFF
TGTGCCAGCAGCGTAGATGGGACAGGGTCCACTGAAGCTTTCTTT
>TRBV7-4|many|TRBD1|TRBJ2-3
CASTNNRQGVNADTQYF
TGTGCCAGCACCAACAATCGACAGGGAGTGAACGCAGATACGCAGTATTTT
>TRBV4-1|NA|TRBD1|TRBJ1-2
CASSHLTGQGNYGYTF
TGCGCCAGCAGCCATCTGACGGGACAGGGTAACTATGGCTACACCTTC
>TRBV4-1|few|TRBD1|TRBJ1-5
CASSPLPGQGIRNQPQHF
TGCGCCAGCAGCCCGCTTCCGGGACAGGGGATTCGCAATCAGCCCCAGCATTTT
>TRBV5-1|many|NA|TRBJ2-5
CASSLSQETQYF
TGTGCCAGCTCACTCTCTCAAGAGACCCAGTACTTC
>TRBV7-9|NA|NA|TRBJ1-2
CASSLGSSYGYTF
TGTGCCAGCAGCTTAGGGTCCAGTTATGGCTACACCTTC
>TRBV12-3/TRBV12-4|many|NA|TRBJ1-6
CASRSRGNSPLHF
TGTGCCAGCCGATCAAGGGGTAATTCACCCCTCCACTTT
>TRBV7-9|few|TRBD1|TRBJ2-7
CASRSPGQGTYEQYF
TGTGCCAGCAGATCTCCGGGACAGGGTACCTACGAGCAGTACTTC
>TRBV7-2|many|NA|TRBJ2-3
CASSLRLSGTDTQYF
TGTGCCAGCAGCTTACGACTCTCGGGCACAGATACGCAGTATTTT
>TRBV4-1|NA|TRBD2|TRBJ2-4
CASSRGLAGSKNIQYF
TGCGCCAGCAGCCGCGGACTAGCTGGGTCCAAAAACATTCAGTACTTC
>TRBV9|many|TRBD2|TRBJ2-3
CASSYRLAGATDTQYF
TGTGCCAGCAGCTACCGACTAGCGGGGGCCACAGATACGCAGTATTTT
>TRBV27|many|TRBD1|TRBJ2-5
CASSPDRLQETQYF
TGTGCCAGCAGCCCGGACAGGCTACAAGAGACCCAGTACTTC
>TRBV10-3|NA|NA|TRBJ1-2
CAISESIREGNYGYTF
TGTGCCATCAGTGAGTCGATCAGGGAAGGAAACTATGGCTACACCTTC
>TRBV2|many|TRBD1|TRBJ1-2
CASSLQGADYGYTF
TGTGCCAGCAGTTTACAGGGGGCGGACTATGGCTACACCTTC
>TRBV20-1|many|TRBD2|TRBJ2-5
CSANGLAEETQYF
TGCAGTGCAAATGGACTAGCGGAAGAGACCCAGTACTTC
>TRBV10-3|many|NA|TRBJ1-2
CAISESTSGGFYGYTF
TGTGCCATCAGTGAGTCTACGTCAGGAGGATTCTATGGCTACACCTTC
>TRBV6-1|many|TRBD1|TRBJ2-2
CASRLTGWNTGELFF
TGTGCCAGCAGACTGACAGGGTGGAACACCGGGGAGCTGTTTTTT
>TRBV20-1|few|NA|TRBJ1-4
CSARDGTLKLFF
TGCAGTGCTAGAGATGGGACTCTGAAACTGTTTTTT
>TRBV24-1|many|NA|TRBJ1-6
CATSDSGNSPLHF
TGTGCCACCAGTGATTCAGGGAATTCACCCCTCCACTTT
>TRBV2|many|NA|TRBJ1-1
CASSELVDTEAFF
TGTGCCAGCAGTGAGCTGGTTGACACTGAAGCTTTCTTT
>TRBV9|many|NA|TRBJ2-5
CASSVGGGAAGETQYF
TGTGCCAGCAGCGTAGGGGGGGGGGCCGCCGGAGAGACCCAGTACTTC
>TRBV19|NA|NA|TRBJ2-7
CATAEEGGAVVYEQYF
TGTGCCACGGCTGAGGAAGGGGGGGCCGTAGTGTACGAGCAGTACTTC
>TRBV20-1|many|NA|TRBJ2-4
CSAGDRNIQYF
TGCAGTGCGGGGGATCGAAACATTCAGTACTTC
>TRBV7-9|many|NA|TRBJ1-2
CASSTANYGYTF
TGTGCCAGCAGTACAGCTAACTATGGCTACACCTTC
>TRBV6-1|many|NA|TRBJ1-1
CASSPEPHDEAFF
TGTGCCAGCAGTCCCGAACCTCACGATGAAGCTTTCTTT
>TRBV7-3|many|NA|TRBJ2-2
CASQGRDTGELFF
TGTGCCAGCCAGGGGAGAGACACCGGGGAGCTGTTTTTT
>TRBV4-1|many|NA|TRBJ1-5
CASSQDTNQPQHF
TGCGCCAGCAGCCAAGATACGAATCAGCCCCAGCATTTT
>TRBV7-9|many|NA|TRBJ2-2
CASSRNGGSGELFF
TGTGCCAGCAGCCGAAACGGGGGCTCCGGGGAGCTGTTTTTT
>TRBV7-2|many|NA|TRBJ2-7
CASSLEDRTYEQYF
TGTGCCAGCAGCTTAGAGGACAGAACCTACGAGCAGTACTTC
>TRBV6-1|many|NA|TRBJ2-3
CASSSIPSWAGLVTDTQYF
TGTGCCAGCAGTTCAATCCCCTCGTGGGCAGGGTTGGTCACAGATACGCAGTATTTT
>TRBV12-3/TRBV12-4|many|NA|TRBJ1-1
CASRTAMNTEAFF
TGTGCCAGCAGGACAGCAATGAACACTGAAGCTTTCTTT
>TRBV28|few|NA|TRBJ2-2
CASSLLSELFF
TGTGCCAGCAGTTTATTATCGGAGCTGTTTTTT
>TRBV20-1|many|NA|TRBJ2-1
CSAREEQGYNEQFF
TGCAGTGCTAGGGAGGAACAGGGTTACAATGAGCAGTTCTTC
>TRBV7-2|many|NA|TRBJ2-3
CAGSLREGTDTQYF
TGTGCCGGCAGCTTAAGGGAAGGCACAGATACGCAGTATTTT
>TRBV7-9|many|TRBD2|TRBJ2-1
CASSLYTDPAGGKNEQFF
TGTGCCAGCAGCTTATACACGGACCCAGCGGGGGGGAAGAATGAGCAGTTCTTC
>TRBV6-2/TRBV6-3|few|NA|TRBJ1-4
CASSWAREKLFF
TGTGCCAGCAGTTGGGCCAGAGAAAAACTGTTTTTT
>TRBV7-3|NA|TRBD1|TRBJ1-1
CASSLKGAATEAFF
TGTGCCAGCAGCTTAAAGGGGGCGGCCACTGAAGCTTTCTTT
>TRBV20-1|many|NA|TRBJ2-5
CSARELAGRGWETQYF
TGCAGTGCTAGAGAACTAGCTGGCCGGGGGTGGGAGACCCAGTACTTC
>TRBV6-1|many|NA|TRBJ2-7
CASSEPGPAYEQYF
TGTGCCAGCAGTGAACCTGGCCCAGCCTACGAGCAGTACTTC
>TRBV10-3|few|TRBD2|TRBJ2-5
CAISRSGGLETQYF
TGTGCCATCAGCCGAAGCGGGGGTTTGGAGACCCAGTACTTC
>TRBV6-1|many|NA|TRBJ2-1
CASSIGLKIYNEQFF
TGTGCCAGCAGTATAGGCCTGAAAATATACAATGAGCAGTTCTTC